This paragraph reports one T cell receptor beta chain. Its antigen is unknown. Data came from immunoSEQ multiplex PCR; TCRdb stores just in-frame clones and leaves some out. Of roughly 24,000 clones in the sample, approximately 79% were seen once. The junction had 2 bases not matched to a gene; V was cut back by 1 base and J by 7 bases. From germline, CDR1 is SGHTA and CDR2 FQGTGA. This CDR3 has 15 residues. Sequencing in the ViraFEST assay came after antigen-specific CD4+ T cells had been expanded with viral peptide pools, which were used to stimulate PBMC. The authors isolated CD4+ T cells after around nine days of culture. PCR confirmed that the person was infected with SARS-CoV-2 between March and December 2020. Some 2 million PBMC were seeded per well and grown in the presence of roughly 11 IU/ml IL-2 and 10 ug/ml peptides. The data were taken from a study of vaccination effects on CD4 cells after COVID-19.

The source is a human donor who had a prior SARS-CoV-2 infection. The sample was CD4+ T cells from PBMCs cultured with SARS-CoV-2 spike peptides, taken before COVID-19 vaccination. This chain uses TRBV7-3 with TRBJ1-6, with 9 bases matching TRBD1. This chain's CDR3 is CASSLKGTGNSPLHF. The DNA of the CDR3 is TGTGCCAGCAGCTTAAAGGGGACAGGGAATTCACCCCTCCACTTT.